This TCR beta chain was obtained from a study of blood T cell repertoires in COVID-19 (dated by TCRdb to about 2020). Looking at the study overall: Samples from collaborators originated in the United States, Italy and Spain and spanned both the acute and convalescent phases of COVID-19. The prospective study material was composed of cDNA or gDNA derived from T cells, B-cell-depleted T cells, or PBMCs. Deeply sampled blood TCRbeta repertoires from subjects exposed to, actively infected with, or recovered from COVID-19 were included in the dataset. A freely available public database, intended as a resource for researchers studying the immune response to SARS-CoV-2, is where the repertoires were released. The samples were drawn from the first 160 participants of the ongoing ImmuneRACE study and from 1,200 or so subjects provided by 6 global collaborators. A de-identified subject ID, COVID-19 status, age in years and sex were almost always included in the sample metadata. HLA class I and class II types, where available, came from metadata supplied by the sample provider rather than from assay-based typing. What the work shows at the level of the full study, not this receptor alone: The amount of clinical and demographic metadata varied by source and participant and was provided uncurated.

A remark on this clone: It has no known antigen specificity. There are no base qualities to consult, and no much larger clone falls within one base.

Collaborating institutions collected whole blood in K2EDTA tubes following their own protocols. For TCRbeta analysis, collaborators shipped samples in one of three forms: frozen whole blood, isolated PBMCs, or DNA extracted from either of those sample types. At the junction V is shortened by 4 bases and J by 7 bases, with 16 bases in between. For CDR1 and CDR2, the germline V gene (reference sequence) lists SGHNT and YYREEE. Inclusive of the bounding cysteine and phenylalanine, the CDR3 is 14 residues long. This entry keeps only the CDR3 DNA: 42 bases, framed from base 1. TCRbeta CDR3 regions were amplified from genomic DNA by means of the immunoSEQ Assay, a bias-controlled multiplex PCR. The paper's processing steps were these. Within the assay, amplification of reference gene primers was used to estimate how many nucleated cells each sample contained. To quantify the absolute abundance of each unique TCRbeta CDR3 rearrangement, sequence reads were collapsed and filtered. For each sample, productive Simpson clonality was calculated as the square root of Simpson's diversity index over productive rearrangements. As stored in TCRdb, this immuneACCESS dataset retains in-frame rearrangements with V and J assigned. A fraction of the clones does not appear; measured against another copy, unresolved V genes explain less than half of the discrepancy, and the remainder lacks a known reason. V, J and clone size derive from that table, while D and trimming were established from the DNA sequence. Present in this sample are some 16,000 clones, roughly 79% of which were seen just once. The biggest ten clones account for around 32% of the sample.

Sequenced material: peripheral blood. Recombination connected TRBV5-4 to TRBJ2-3; TRBD1 is perhaps the D gene, given 5 matching bases. This sequence was found in a man in his 70s with active or convalescent COVID-19. CDR3 loop: CASSPPGPGYTQYF. The nucleotide sequence reads as follows: TGTGCCAGCAGCCCCCCCGGGCCAGGGTATACGCAGTATTTT.